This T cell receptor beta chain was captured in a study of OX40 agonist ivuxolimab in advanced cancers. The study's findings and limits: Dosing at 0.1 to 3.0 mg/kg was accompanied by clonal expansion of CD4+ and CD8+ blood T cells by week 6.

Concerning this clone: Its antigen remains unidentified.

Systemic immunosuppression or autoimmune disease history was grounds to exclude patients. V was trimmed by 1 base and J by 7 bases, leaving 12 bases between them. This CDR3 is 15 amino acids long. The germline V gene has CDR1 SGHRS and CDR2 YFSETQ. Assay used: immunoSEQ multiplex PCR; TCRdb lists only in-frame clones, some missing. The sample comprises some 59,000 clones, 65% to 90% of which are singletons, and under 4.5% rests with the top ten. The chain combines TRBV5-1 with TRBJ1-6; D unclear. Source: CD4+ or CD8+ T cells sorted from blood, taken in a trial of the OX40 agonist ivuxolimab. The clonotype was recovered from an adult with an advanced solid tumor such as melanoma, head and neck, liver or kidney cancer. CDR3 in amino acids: CASSLKSDTNSPLHF. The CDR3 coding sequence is TGCGCCAGCAGCTTGAAGTCCGATACGAATTCACCCCTCCACTTT.